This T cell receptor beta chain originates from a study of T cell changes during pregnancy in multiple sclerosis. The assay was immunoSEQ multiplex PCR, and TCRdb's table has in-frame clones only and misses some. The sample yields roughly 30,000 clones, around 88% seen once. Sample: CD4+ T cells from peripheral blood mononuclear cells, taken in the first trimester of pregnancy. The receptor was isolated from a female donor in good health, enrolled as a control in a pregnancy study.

This chain's CDR3 is CASSMEGSTTEAFF. Written as DNA, the CDR3 is TGTGCCAGCAGTATGGAGGGGTCGACCACTGAAGCTTTCTTT. The chain combines TRBV2 with TRBJ1-1, with a tentative D call TRBD1 (5 bases). The CDR3 has 14 residues. Germline lookup yields CDR1 SNHLY and CDR2 FYNNEI. Trimming removed 5 bases at V and 4 bases at J, with 14 bases between.